The following is a T cell receptor beta chain sequence with its context. What it recognizes is unknown. The sample belongs to a study of long-term antiretroviral therapy in people with HIV. Germline-derived CDR1 and CDR2 are SGHAT and FQNNGV. The V and J ends lost 5 bases and 11 bases respectively, with 18 bases between them. The CDR3 runs 13 residues. Samples were assayed with immunoSEQ v3.0 at survey level. Some clones are missing from TCRdb's copy, which holds only in-frame ones; the method was immunoSEQ multiplex PCR. The sample lists tens of thousands of clones, 70% to 90% seen once, with 5.3% in the top ten. Study-level results: All blood samples came from the years 2004 to 2017, possibly under older ART regimens. Even long-term ART left TRB diversity below transplant donor controls, despite gains.

This TCR was sampled from a man under 40 with HIV. This chain links TRBV11-2 with TRBJ1-2; D gene ambiguous. The sample here was unsorted PBMCs, taken around 4.5 years after starting antiretroviral therapy. The CDR3 loop reads CASSIPRSGFYTF. The CDR3 DNA is TGTGCCAGCAGCATACCTCGGAGCGGCTTTTACACCTTC.